Below, 11 T cell receptor beta chains from the same sample are listed, as sequenced in a study of CXCR3 chemokines and chemotherapy response in bladder cancer. TCRdb passed the PCR reads through MiXCR, listing each CDR3 protein once. This table has about 13,000 distinct CDR3 sequences, roughly 12% appearing once. Collection took place from a patient whose treatment included neoadjuvant chemotherapy. These receptor sequences come from a human donor with bladder cancer that did not respond to neoadjuvant chemotherapy.

This clonotype was seen ten or more times. The J gene is TRBJ2-3, the V gene TRBV24-1; D is possibly TRBD2 (6 bases). CDR3 size: 16 residues. The V gene's germline CDR1 is KGHDR and CDR2 SFDVKD. The germline V and J ends were trimmed by 1 base and 0 bases, with 10 bases remaining between them. This CDR3 is CATSDLGGRSTDTQYF. Here the CDR3 DNA reads TGTGCCACCAGTGATTTAGGAGGGAGGAGCACAGATACGCAGTATTTT.

This clonotype is medium-sized by share. The chain combines TRBV18 with TRBJ1-6; D ambiguous. CDR1 and CDR2 from the germline V gene are KGHSH and LQKENI. This CDR3 has 16 amino acids. V was shortened by 4 bases and J by 5 bases, with 15 bases between the two germline ends. The CDR3 sequence: CASSLREAVDNSPLHF. As DNA, the CDR3 is TGTGCCAGCTCACTGCGAGAGGCCGTGGATAATTCACCCCTCCACTTT.

This clonotype was counted ten times or more. The rearrangement uses TRBV29-1 and TRBJ1-2; possibly TRBD1 for D (6 bases). The CDR3 spans 14 residues. Trimming left V 0 bases short and J 8 bases short, with 16 bases between. The germline gives CDR1 SQVTM, CDR2 ANQGSEA. This CDR3 reads CSVEDPTAGVGYTF. The CDR3 DNA follows: TGCAGCGTTGAAGATCCTACGGCAGGGGTAGGCTACACCTTC. Combining the CDR3 with reference TRBV29-1 and TRBJ1-2 gives the whole variable domain SAVISQKPSRDICQRGTSLTIQCQVDSQVTMMFWYRQQPGQSLTLIATANQGSEATYESGFVIDKFPISRPNLTFSTLTVSNMSPEDSSIYLCSVEDPTAGVGYTFGSGTRLTVV.

This clonotype was seen a few times. The gene calls are TRBV15 and TRBJ1-5, with TRBD1 matching over 10 bases. The CDR3 extends over 14 amino acids. Germline values: CDR1 LNHNV, CDR2 YYDKDF (reference sequence). Losses at the gene ends were 1 base for V and 7 bases for J; bases not matched to a gene: 1. This CDR3 reads CATSRGDRGQPQHF. Written as DNA, the CDR3 is TGTGCCACCAGCAGAGGGGACAGGGGCCAGCCCCAGCATTTT.

The V call is TRBV27, the J call TRBJ2-3; D gene ambiguous. V was clipped by 3 bases and J by 8 bases, with 9 bases between them. From germline, CDR1 is MNHEY and CDR2 SMNVEV (reference sequence). The CDR3 is 12 residues long. CDR3 sequence reads: CASSFVGSTQYF. The CDR3 DNA reads TGTGCCAGCAGTTTTGTAGGAAGTACGCAGTATTTT.

This clonotype counts as medium-sized. J is TRBJ1-1 and V is TRBV28; D call uncertain. The germline V and J ends were trimmed by 4 bases and 1 base, with 7 bases remaining between them. This CDR3 is built from 13 residues. The germline CDR1 and CDR2 sequences are MDHEN and SYDVKM. The CDR3 DNA is TGTGCCAGCAGTTCGCCGGGGAACACTGAAGCTTTCTTT. It yields the protein CASSSPGNTEAFF.

Ten or more counts support this clonotype. V is TRBV7-2 and J is TRBJ2-5; possibly TRBD2 for D (6 bases). V dropped 0 bases and J dropped 5 bases, with 10 bases sitting between them. CDR1 and CDR2 from the germline V gene are SGHTA and FQGNSA. This CDR3 region has 14 residues. This chain's CDR3 is CASSLAGGLETQYF. The DNA of the CDR3 is TGTGCCAGCAGCTTAGCGGGGGGATTGGAGACCCAGTACTTC. Full variable domain (missing parts from reference TRBV7-2 and TRBJ2-5): GAGVSQSPSNKVTEKGKDVELRCDPISGHTALYWYRQSLGQGLEFLIYFQGNSAPDKSGLPSDRFSAERTGGSVSTLTIQRTQQEDSAVYLCASSLAGGLETQYFGPGTRLLVL.

This clonotype is medium-sized (0.01 to 0.1%) in the sample. The chain is built from TRBV19 and TRBJ2-1, with TRBD2 identical over 11 bases. The CDR3 extends over 16 amino acids. V dropped 6 bases and J dropped 8; count of bases not matched to a gene: 12. Germline CDR1 reads LNHDA; CDR2 reads SQIVND (reference sequence). The CDR3 protein is CASRILAGGPRDEQFF. DNA of the CDR3: TGTGCCAGTAGGATATTAGCGGGAGGGCCTCGAGATGAGCAGTTCTTC.

By share, this clonotype ranks as medium-sized (0.01 to 0.1%). The chain has TRBV6-6 and TRBJ1-1; 7 bases are shared with TRBD1. This CDR3 is built from 13 residues. V shed 5 bases, J shed 3 bases, and the junction held 3 bases outside the gene matches. CDR1 and CDR2 from the germline V gene are MNHNY and SVGAGI (reference sequence). CDR3 DNA sequence: TGTGCCAGCAGTAGTACAGGGGACACTGAAGCTTTCTTT. It encodes CASSSTGDTEAFF.

This clonotype is judged medium-sized. This chain uses TRBV7-2 with TRBJ2-2; D gene ambiguous. V was clipped by 5 bases and J by 0 bases, with 10 bases between them. Germline V CDR1 and CDR2: SGHTA, FQGNSA. CDR3 size: 15 residues. The CDR3 loop reads CASSLRQTNTGELFF. The CDR3 coding sequence is TGTGCCAGCAGCCTTAGGCAGACGAACACCGGGGAGCTGTTTTTT. Looking up the rest from reference TRBV7-2 and TRBJ2-2 gives the full variable domain: GAGVSQSPSNKVTEKGKDVELRCDPISGHTALYWYRQSLGQGLEFLIYFQGNSAPDKSGLPSDRFSAERTGGSVSTLTIQRTQQEDSAVYLCASSLRQTNTGELFFGEGSRLTVL.

By sample fraction, this clonotype is large (0.1 to 1%). CDR3 in amino acids: CSYDRRNTEAFF. The CDR3 region has the DNA TGCAGCTATGACAGAAGGAACACTGAAGCTTTCTTT. V usage is TRBV29-1 and J usage is TRBJ1-1; tentatively, D is TRBD1 (5 bases). Germline CDR1 is SQVTM and CDR2 is ANQGSEA. The length of the CDR3 is 12 residues. V dropped 8 bases and J dropped 1 base, with 11 bases sitting between them.